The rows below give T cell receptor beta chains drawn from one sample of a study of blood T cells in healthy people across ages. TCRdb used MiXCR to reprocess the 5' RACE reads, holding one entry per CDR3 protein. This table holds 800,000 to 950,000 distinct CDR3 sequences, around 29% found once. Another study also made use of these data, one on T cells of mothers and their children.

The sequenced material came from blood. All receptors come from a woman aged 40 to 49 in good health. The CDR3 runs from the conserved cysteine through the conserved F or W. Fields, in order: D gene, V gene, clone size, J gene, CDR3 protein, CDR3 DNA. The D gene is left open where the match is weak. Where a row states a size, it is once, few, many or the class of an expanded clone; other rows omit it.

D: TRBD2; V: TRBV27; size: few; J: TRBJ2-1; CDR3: CASSLGGGATEQFF; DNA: TGTGCCAGCAGTTTGGGCGGGGGGGCAACTGAGCAGTTCTTC
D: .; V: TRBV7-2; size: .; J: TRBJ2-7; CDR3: CVSSLEWGLYEQYF; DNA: TGTGTCAGCAGCTTAGAGTGGGGACTCTACGAGCAGTACTTC
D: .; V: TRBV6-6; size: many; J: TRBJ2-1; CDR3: CASGFSYNEQFF; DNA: TGTGCCAGCGGTTTCTCCTACAATGAGCAGTTCTTC
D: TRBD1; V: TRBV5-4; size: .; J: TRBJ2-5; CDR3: CASSARQGETQYF; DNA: TGTGCCAGCAGCGCACGACAGGGAGAGACCCAGTACTTC
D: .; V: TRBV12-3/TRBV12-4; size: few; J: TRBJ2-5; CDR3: CASSFQRTWYF; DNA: TGTGCCAGCAGTTTTCAGCGGACCTGGTACTTC
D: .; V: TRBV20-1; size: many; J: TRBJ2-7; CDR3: CSARRDHVYEQYF; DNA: TGCAGTGCTAGACGGGACCACGTCTACGAGCAGTACTTC
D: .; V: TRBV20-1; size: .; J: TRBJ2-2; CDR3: CSASKPGGTGELFF; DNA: TGCAGTGCTAGTAAACCCGGTGGGACCGGGGAGCTGTTTTTT
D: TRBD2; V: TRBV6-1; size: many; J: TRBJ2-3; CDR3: CASRFAGGPNTQYF; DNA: TGTGCCAGCCGATTTGCGGGGGGGCCGAATACGCAGTATTTT
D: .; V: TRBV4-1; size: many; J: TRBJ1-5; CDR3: CASSQDRGLYQPQHF; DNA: TGCGCCAGCAGCCAAGATAGGGGTTTGTATCAGCCCCAGCATTTT
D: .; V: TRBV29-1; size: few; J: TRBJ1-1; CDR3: CSAREATEAFF; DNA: TGCAGCGCCAGGGAGGCCACTGAAGCTTTCTTT
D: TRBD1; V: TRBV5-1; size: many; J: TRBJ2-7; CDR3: CASSRQGIFTYEQYF; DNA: TGCGCCAGCAGCAGACAGGGGATTTTCACCTACGAGCAGTACTTC
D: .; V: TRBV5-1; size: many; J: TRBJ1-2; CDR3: CASSLASGYGYTF; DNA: TGCGCCAGCAGCTTGGCCAGTGGTTATGGCTACACCTTC
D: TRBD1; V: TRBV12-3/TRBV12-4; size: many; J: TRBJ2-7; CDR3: CASSPTGGAYEQYF; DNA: TGTGCCAGCAGTCCGACAGGGGGGGCCTACGAGCAGTACTTC
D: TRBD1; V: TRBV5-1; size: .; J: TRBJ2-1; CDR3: CASSLTGTGANEQFF; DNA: TGCGCCAGCAGCTTGACCGGGACAGGGGCGAATGAGCAGTTCTTC
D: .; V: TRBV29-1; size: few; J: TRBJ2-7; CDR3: CSVEDKDHLYEQYF; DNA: TGCAGCGTGGAGGACAAGGATCATCTGTACGAGCAGTACTTC
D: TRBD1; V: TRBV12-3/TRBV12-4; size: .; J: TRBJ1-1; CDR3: CASSLARDRGWSTEAFF; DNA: TGTGCCAGCAGTTTAGCGCGCGACAGGGGGTGGTCCACTGAAGCTTTCTTT
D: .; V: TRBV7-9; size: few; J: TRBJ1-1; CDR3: CASSQIGIGAFF; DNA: TGTGCCAGCAGCCAAATAGGGATTGGAGCTTTCTTT
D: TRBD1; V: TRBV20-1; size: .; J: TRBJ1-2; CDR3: CSAKWTGFYGYTF; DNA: TGCAGTGCTAAATGGACAGGCTTCTATGGCTACACCTTC
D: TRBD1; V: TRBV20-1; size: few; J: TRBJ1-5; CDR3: CSARDGDRVHNQPQHF; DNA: TGCAGTGCTAGAGACGGGGACAGGGTTCACAATCAGCCCCAGCATTTT
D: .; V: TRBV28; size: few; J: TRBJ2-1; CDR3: CASQRPGQGDNEQFF; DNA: TGTGCCAGCCAGCGTCCAGGGCAAGGGGACAATGAGCAGTTCTTC
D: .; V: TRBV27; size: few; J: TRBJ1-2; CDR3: CASGVMNGYTF; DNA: TGTGCCAGCGGGGTTATGAATGGCTACACCTTC
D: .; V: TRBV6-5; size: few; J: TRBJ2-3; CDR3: CASSYKAATDTQYF; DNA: TGTGCCAGCAGTTATAAAGCGGCCACAGATACGCAGTATTTT
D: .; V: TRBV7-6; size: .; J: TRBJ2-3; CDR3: CASSLRVDRTDTQYF; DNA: TGTGCCAGCAGCCTCCGAGTAGACCGCACAGATACGCAGTATTTT
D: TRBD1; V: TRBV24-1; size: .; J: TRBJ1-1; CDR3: CAAKTGGGTEAFF; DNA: TGTGCCGCGAAAACAGGGGGCGGAACTGAAGCTTTCTTT
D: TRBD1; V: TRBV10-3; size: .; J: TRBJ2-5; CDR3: CAIRVGQGQETQYF; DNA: TGTGCCATCCGTGTAGGACAGGGCCAAGAGACCCAGTACTTC
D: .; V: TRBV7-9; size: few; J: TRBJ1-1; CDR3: CASSLSNSVLTGAFF; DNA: TGTGCCAGCAGCTTAAGCAACAGCGTCTTAACTGGGGCTTTCTTT
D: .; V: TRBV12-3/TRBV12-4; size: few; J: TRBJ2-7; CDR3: CASSLTPRGGATTYEQYF; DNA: TGTGCCAGCAGTTTAACCCCCCGAGGGGGAGCCACGACGTACGAGCAGTACTTC
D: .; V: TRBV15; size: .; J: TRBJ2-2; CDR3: CATSSTGGLGLFF; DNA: TGTGCCACCAGCAGTACGGGCGGCCTCGGGCTGTTTTTT
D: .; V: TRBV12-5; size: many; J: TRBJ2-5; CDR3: CASGLGETQYF; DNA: TGTGCTAGTGGTTTGGGAGAGACCCAGTACTTC
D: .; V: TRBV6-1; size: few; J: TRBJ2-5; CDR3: CASSGSRVETQYF; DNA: TGTGCCAGCAGTGGTAGCCGAGTGGAGACCCAGTACTTC
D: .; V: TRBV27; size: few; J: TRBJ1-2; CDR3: CASSFISGVVANYGYTF; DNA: TGTGCCAGCAGTTTTATATCGGGAGTGGTTGCTAACTATGGCTACACCTTC
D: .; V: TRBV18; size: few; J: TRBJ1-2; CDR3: CASSPRDLSYGYTF; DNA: TGTGCCAGCTCACCACGGGACCTATCCTATGGCTACACCTTC
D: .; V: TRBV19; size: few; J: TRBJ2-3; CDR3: CASSTEGSTDTQYF; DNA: TGTGCCAGTAGTACGGAAGGAAGCACAGATACGCAGTATTTT
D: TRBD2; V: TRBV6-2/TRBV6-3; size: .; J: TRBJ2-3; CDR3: CASSPVAGGRNTQYF; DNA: TGTGCCAGCAGCCCCGTGGCGGGGGGACGTAATACGCAGTATTTT
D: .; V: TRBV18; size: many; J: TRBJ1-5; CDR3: CASSPPTGNQPQHF; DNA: TGTGCCAGCAGCCCCCCAACAGGGAATCAGCCCCAGCATTTT
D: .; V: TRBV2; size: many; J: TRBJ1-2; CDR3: CASNEGPNGYTF; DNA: TGTGCCAGCAACGAGGGGCCGAATGGCTACACCTTC
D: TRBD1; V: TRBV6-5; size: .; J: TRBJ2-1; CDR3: CASSPLQGSGNEQFF; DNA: TGCGCCAGCAGTCCGTTACAGGGGTCTGGCAATGAGCAGTTCTTC
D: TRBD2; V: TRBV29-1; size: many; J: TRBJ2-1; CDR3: CSVLAGANYNEQFF; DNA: TGCAGCGTGCTAGCGGGGGCCAACTACAATGAGCAGTTCTTC
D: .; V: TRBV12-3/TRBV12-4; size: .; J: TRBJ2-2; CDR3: CASSSYTGTTFTNTGEPFF; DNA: TGTGCCAGCAGTTCCTACACAGGGACGACCTTCACGAACACCGGGGAGCCGTTTTTT
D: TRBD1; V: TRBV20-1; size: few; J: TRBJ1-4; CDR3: CSASEGQGKEKLFF; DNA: TGCAGTGCTAGTGAGGGACAGGGAAAGGAAAAACTGTTTTTT
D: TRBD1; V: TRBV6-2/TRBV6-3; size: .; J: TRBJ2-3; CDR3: CASSHGQGYTDTQYF; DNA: TGTGCCAGCAGCCATGGACAGGGATACACAGATACGCAGTATTTT
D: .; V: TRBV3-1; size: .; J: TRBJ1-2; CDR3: CASSPSGWEGYTF; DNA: TGTGCCAGCAGCCCCTCGGGCTGGGAGGGCTACACCTTC